This TCR beta chain was recorded in a study of blood T cell repertoires in COVID-19. In the study overall: The samples span acute and convalescent COVID-19 from the United States, Italy and Spain. PBMCs, B-cell-depleted T cells, or T cells were the source of the cDNA or gDNA that made up the material.

Participants spanned ages about 18 to 95 years and resided in about two dozen US areas. Original analysis: Reference gene primer amplification yielded estimated nucleated cell counts. Profiling relied on immunoSEQ multiplex PCR, and the TCRdb table lists in-frame clones only, not all of them. That table furnishes V, J and clone size, whereas the DNA furnished D and trimming. In the table there are approximately 480,000 clones, around 90% of which are singletons. CDR1 SNHLY and CDR2 FYNNEI come from the germline V gene. Losses at the gene ends were 8 bases for V and 3 bases for J; bases not matched to a gene: 10. The CDR3 is 15 residues long.

The sequencing sample was made of PBMCs or T cells enriched from blood (not recorded which). The chain employs TRBV2 and TRBJ2-3; 8 nucleotides align to TRBD1. The clonotype comes from a woman between 18 and 30 years old who had recovered from COVID-19. The chain's CDR3 is CASGGGQGVTDTQYF. CDR3 nucleotide sequence: TGTGCCAGCGGGGGAGGACAGGGTGTTACAGATACGCAGTATTTT.